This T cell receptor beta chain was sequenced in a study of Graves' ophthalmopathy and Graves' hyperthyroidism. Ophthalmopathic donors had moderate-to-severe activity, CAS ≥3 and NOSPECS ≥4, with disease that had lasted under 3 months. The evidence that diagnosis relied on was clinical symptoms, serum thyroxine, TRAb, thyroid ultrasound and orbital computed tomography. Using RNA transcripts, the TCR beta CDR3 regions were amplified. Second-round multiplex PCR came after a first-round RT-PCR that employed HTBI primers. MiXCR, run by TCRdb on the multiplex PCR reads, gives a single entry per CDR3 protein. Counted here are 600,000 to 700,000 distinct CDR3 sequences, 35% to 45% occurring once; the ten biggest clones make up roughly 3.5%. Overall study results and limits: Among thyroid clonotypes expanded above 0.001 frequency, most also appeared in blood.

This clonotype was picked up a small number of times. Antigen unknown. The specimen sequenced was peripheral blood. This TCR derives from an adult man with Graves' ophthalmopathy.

CDR3 in DNA: TGTGCCAGCAGCAAAGACAGGGATGCCTACGAGCAGTACTTC. The encoded protein is CASSKDRDAYEQYF. The chain combines TRBV5-5 with TRBJ2-7, with 7 bases identical to TRBD1. Germline CDR1 SGHKS, CDR2 YYEKEE (reference sequence). The CDR3 consists of 14 residues. V trimming: 4 bases; J trimming: 2 bases; junction bases outside the gene matches: 6.